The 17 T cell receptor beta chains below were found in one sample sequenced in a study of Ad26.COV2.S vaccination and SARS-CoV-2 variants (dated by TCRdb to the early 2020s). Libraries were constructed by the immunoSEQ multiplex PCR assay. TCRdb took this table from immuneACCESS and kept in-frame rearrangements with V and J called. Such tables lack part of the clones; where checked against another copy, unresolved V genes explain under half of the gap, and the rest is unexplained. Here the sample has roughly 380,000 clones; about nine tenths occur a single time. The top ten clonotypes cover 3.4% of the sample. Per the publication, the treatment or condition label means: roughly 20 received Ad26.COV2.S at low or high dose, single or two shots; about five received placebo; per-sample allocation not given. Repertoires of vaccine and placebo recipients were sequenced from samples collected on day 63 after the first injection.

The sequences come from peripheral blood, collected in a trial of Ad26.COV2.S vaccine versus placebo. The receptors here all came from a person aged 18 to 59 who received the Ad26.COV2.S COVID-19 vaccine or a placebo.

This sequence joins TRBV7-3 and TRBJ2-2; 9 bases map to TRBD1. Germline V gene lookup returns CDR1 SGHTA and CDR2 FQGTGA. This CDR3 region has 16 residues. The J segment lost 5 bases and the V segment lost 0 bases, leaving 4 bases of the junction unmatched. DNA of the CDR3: TGTGCCAGCAGCTTAACGACAGGGGGTGGTACCGGGGAGCTGTTTTTT. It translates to CASSLTTGGGTGELFF.

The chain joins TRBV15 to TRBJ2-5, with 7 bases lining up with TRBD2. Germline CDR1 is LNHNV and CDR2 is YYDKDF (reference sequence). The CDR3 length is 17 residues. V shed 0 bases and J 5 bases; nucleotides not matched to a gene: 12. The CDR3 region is CATSRDSMGAGWETQYF. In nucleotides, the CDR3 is TGTGCCACCAGCAGAGACTCGATGGGAGCGGGGTGGGAGACCCAGTACTTC.

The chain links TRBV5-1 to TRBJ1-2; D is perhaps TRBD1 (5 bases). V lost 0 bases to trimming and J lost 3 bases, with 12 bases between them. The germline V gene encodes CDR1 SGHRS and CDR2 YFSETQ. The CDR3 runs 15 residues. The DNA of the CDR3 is TGCGCCAGCAGCTTGGCCGGCAGGGACTACTATGGCTACACCTTC. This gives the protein CASSLAGRDYYGYTF.

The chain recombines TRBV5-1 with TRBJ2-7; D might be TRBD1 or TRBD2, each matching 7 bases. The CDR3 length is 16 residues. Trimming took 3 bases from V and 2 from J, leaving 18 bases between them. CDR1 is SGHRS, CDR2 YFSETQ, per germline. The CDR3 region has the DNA TGCGCCAGCAGCTCCTTGGGGGGGACAGATCCCTACGAGCAGTACTTC. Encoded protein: CASSSLGGTDPYEQYF.

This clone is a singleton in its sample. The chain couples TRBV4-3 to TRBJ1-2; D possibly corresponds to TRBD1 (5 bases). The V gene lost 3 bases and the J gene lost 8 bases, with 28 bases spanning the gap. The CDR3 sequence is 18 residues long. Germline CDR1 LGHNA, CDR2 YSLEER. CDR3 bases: TGCGCCAGCAGCCAGGTATTAAGAACCCGTGCCGGGGCTATGGGCTACACCTTC. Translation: CASSQVLRTRAGAMGYTF.

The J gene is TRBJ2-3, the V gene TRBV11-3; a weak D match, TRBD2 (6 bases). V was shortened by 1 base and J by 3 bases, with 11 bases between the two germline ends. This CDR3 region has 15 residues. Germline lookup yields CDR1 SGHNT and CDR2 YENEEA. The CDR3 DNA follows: TGTGCCAGCAGCTTAGGTATCGGGAGTACAGATACGCAGTATTTT. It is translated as CASSLGIGSTDTQYF.

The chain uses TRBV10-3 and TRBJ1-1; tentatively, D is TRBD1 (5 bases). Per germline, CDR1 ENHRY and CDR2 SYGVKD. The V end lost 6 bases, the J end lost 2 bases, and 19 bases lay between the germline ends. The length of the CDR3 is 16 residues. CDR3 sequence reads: CAISGGGGAANTEAFF. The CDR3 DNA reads TGTGCCATCAGCGGGGGAGGAGGGGCCGCAAACACTGAAGCTTTCTTT.

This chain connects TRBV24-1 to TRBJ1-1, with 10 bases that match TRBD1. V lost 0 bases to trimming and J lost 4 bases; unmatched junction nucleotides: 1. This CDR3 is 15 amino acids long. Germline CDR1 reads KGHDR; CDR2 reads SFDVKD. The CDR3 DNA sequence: TGTGCCACCAGTGATTTGCGGACAGGGGGCACTGAAGCTTTCTTT. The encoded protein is CATSDLRTGGTEAFF.

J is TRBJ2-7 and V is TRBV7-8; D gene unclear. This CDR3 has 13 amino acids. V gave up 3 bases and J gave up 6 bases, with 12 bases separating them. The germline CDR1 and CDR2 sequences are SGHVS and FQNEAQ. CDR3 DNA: TGTGCCAGCAGCTTTCCCCCTTCTGTCGAGCAGTACTTC. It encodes CASSFPPSVEQYF.

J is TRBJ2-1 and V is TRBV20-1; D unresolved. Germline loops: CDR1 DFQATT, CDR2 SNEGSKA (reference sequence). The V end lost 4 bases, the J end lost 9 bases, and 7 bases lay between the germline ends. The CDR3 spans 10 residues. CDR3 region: CSATSAEQFF. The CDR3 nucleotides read TGCAGTGCTACATCTGCTGAGCAGTTCTTC.

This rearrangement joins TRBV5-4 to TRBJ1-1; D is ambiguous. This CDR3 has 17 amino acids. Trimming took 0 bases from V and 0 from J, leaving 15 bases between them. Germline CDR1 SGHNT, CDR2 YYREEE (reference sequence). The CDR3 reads CASSLEHGSRMNTEAFF. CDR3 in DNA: TGTGCCAGCAGCTTGGAGCACGGGTCGCGTATGAACACTGAAGCTTTCTTT.

This CDR3 is CASSQVRPGQGAYEQYF. CDR3 sequence (DNA): TGTGCCAGCAGCCAAGTCCGCCCGGGACAGGGGGCCTACGAGCAGTACTTC. The chain carries TRBV3-1 (or the pseudogene TRBV3-2) and TRBJ2-7; 11 positions agree with TRBD1. Germline loops: CDR1 LGHDT, CDR2 YNNKEL (reference sequence). The J segment lost 2 bases and the V segment lost 1 base, leaving 7 bases of the junction unmatched. This CDR3 spans 17 amino acids.

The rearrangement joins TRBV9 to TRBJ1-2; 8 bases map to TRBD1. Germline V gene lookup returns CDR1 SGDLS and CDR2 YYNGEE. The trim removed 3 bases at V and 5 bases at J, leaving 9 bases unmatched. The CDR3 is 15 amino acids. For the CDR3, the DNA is TGTGCCAGCAGCGCGTCACAGGGGGTTGGGTATGGCTACACCTTC. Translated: CASSASQGVGYGYTF. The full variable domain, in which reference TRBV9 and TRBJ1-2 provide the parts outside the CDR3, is DSGVTQTPKHLITATGQRVTLRCSPRSGDLSVYWYQQSLDQGLQFLIQYYNGEERAKGNILERFSAQQFPDLHSELNLSSLELGDSALYFCASSASQGVGYGYTFGSGTRLTVV.

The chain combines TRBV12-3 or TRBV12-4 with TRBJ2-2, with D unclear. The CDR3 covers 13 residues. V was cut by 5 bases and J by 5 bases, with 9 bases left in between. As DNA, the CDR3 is TGTGCCAGCAGTGTTTGGGATACCGGGGAGCTGTTTTTT. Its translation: CASSVWDTGELFF.

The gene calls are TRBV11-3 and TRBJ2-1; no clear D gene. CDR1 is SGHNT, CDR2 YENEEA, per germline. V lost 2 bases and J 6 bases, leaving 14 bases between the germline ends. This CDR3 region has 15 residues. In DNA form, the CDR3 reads TGTGCCAGCAGCTTAAACCCAACGGGTCGCAATGAGCAGTTCTTC. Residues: CASSLNPTGRNEQFF.

CDR3 region: CAWSPGTSNEKLFF. The CDR3, as DNA: TGTGCCTGGAGCCCCGGGACCTCTAATGAAAAACTGTTTTTT. The chain is built from TRBV30 and TRBJ1-4, with D possibly being TRBD1 (5 bases). The CDR3 spans 14 residues. Per the germline V gene, CDR1 is GTSNPN and CDR2 is SVGIG (reference sequence). V dropped 3 bases and J dropped 3 bases, with 11 bases sitting between them.

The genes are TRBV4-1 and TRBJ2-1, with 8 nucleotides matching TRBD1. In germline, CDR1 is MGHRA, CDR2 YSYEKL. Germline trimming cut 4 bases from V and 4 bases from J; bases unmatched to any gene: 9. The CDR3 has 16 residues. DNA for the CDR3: TGCGCCAGCAGCCGAGGACCGGGACAGGCATACAATGAGCAGTTCTTC. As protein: CASSRGPGQAYNEQFF.